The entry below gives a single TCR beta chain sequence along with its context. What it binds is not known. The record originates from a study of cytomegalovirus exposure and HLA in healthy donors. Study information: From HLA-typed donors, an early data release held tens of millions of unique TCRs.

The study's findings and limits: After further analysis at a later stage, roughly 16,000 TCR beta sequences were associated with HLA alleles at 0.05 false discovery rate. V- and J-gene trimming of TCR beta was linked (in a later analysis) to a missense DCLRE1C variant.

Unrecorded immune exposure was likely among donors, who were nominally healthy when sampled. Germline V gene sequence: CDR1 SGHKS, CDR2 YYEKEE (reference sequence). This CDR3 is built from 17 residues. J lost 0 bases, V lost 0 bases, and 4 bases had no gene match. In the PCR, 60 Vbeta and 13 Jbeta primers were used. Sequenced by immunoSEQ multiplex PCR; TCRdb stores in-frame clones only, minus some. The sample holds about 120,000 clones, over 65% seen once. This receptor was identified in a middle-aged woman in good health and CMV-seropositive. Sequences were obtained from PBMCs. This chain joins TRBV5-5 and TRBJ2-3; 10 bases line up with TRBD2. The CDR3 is CASSLAGTSVSTDTQYF. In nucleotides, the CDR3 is TGTGCCAGCAGCTTGGCCGGGACTAGCGTAAGCACAGATACGCAGTATTTT.